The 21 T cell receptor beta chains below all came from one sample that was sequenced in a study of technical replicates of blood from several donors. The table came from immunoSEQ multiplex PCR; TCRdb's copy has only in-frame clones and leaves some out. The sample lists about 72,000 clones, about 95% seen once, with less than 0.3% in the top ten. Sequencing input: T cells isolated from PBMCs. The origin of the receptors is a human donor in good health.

Written as DNA, the CDR3 is TGCGCCAGCAGTGAGAGACTTGAAGGGGTCACTGAAGCTTTCTTT. This sequence encodes CASSERLEGVTEAFF. The V gene is TRBV10-1, the J gene TRBJ1-1, with D possibly TRBD1 on 5 matching bases. The CDR3 contains 15 residues. The V gene lost 2 bases and the J gene lost 4 bases, with 14 bases spanning the gap. Germline V CDR1 and CDR2: WNHNN, SYGVQD (reference sequence).

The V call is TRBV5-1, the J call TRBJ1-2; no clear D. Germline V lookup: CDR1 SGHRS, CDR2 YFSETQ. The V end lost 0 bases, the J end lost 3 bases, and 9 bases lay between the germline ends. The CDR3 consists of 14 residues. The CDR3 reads CASSLATVDYGYTF. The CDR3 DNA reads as TGCGCCAGCAGCTTGGCCACGGTGGACTATGGCTACACCTTC. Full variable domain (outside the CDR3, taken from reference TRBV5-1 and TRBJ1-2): KAGVTQTPRYLIKTRGQQVTLSCSPISGHRSVSWYQQTPGQGLQFLFEYFSETQRNKGNFPGRFSGRQFSNSRSEMNVSTLELGDSALYLCASSLATVDYGYTFGSGTRLTVV.

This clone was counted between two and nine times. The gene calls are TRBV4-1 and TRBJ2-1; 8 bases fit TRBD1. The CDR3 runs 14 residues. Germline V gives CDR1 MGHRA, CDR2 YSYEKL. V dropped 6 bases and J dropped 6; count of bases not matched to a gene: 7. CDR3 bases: TGCGCCAGCAGGAAAGGACAGGGAGTCAATGAGCAGTTCTTC. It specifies CASRKGQGVNEQFF.

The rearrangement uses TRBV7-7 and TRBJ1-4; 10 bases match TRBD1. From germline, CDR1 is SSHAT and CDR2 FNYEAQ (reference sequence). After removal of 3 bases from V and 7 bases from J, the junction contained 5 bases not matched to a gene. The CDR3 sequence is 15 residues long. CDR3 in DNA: TGTGCCAGCAGCTTCAGACAGGGGGCCGGTGAAAAACTGTTTTTT. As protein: CASSFRQGAGEKLFF.

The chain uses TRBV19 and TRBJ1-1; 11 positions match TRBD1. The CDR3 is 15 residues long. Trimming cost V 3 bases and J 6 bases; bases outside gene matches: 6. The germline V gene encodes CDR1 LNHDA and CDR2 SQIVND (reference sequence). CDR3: CASSMTGQGVAEAFF. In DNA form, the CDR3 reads TGTGCCAGTAGTATGACGGGACAGGGGGTCGCTGAAGCTTTCTTT.

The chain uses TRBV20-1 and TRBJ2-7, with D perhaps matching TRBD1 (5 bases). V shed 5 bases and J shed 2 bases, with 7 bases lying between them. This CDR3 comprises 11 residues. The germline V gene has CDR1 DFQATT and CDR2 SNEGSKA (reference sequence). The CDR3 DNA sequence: TGCAGTGCTCTGACAGCCTACGAGCAGTACTTC. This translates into CSALTAYEQYF.

The CDR3 spells CASNKLAGVTDTQYF. In DNA form, the CDR3 reads TGTGCCAGCAATAAACTAGCGGGAGTTACAGATACGCAGTATTTT. V gene TRBV6-6 combines with J gene TRBJ2-3; 11 bases fit TRBD2. Germline CDR1 reads MNHNY; CDR2 reads SVGAGI (reference sequence). V dropped 7 bases and J dropped 3; count of bases not matched to a gene: 6. The CDR3 runs 15 residues.

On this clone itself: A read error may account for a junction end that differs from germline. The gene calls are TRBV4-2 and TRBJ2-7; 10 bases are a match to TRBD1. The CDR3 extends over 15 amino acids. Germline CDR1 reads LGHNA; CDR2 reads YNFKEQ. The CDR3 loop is CASSRGTGASSEQYF. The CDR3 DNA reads TGTGCCAGCAGCCGCGGGACAGGGGCGTCCTCCGAGCAGTACTTC.

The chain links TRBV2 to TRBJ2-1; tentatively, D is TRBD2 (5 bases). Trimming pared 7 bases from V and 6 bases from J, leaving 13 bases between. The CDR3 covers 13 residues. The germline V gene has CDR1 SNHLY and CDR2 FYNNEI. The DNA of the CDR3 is TGTGCCAGCACTCGCGGGTCGGTCAATGAGCAGTTCTTC. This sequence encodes CASTRGSVNEQFF.

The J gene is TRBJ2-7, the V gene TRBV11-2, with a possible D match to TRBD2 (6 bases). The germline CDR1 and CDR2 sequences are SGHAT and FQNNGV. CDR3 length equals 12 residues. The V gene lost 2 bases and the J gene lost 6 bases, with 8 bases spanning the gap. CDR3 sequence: CASSLLAFEQYF. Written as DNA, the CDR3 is TGTGCCAGCAGCTTACTAGCGTTCGAGCAGTACTTC.

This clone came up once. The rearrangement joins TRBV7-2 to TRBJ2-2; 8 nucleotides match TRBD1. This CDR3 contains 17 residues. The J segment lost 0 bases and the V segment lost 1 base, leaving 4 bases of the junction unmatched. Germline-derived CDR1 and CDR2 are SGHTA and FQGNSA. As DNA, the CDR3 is TGTGCCAGCAGCTTAGGACAGGGGTGGTCGAACACCGGGGAGCTGTTTTTT. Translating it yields CASSLGQGWSNTGELFF.

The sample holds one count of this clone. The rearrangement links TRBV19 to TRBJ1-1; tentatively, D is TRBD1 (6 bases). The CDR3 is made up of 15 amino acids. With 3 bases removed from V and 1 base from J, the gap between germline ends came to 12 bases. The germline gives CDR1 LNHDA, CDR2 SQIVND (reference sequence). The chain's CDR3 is CASSIIAGANTEAFF. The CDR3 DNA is TGTGCCAGTAGTATTATTGCAGGGGCGAACACTGAAGCTTTCTTT.

The DNA for the CDR3 is TGCGCCAGCAGCCCTCATCCGGGGGATGGAGAAAAACTGTTTTTT. Amino acid sequence: CASSPHPGDGEKLFF. The genes are TRBV4-1 and TRBJ1-4; D is possibly TRBD1 (5 bases). V lost 4 bases to trimming and J lost 8 bases, with 17 bases between them. Germline assignment: CDR1 MGHRA and CDR2 YSYEKL. The CDR3 is made up of 15 amino acids.

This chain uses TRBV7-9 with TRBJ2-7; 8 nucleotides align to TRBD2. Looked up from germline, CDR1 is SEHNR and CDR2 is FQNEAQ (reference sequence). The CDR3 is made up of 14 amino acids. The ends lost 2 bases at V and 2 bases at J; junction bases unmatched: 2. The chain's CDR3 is CASSLFSGTYEQYF. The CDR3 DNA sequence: TGTGCCAGCAGCTTATTTAGCGGGACCTACGAGCAGTACTTC.

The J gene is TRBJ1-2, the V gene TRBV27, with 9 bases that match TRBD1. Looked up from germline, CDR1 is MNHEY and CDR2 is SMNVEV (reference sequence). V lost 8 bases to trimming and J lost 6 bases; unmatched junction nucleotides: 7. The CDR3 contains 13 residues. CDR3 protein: CASADRGNHGYTF. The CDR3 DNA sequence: TGTGCCAGCGCGGACAGGGGAAACCATGGCTACACCTTC.

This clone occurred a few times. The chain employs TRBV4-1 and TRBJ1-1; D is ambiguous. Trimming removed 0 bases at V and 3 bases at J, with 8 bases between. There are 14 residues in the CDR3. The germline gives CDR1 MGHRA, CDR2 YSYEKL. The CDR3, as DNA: TGCGCCAGCAGCCAAGATAGCCTGGACACTGAAGCTTTCTTT. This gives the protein CASSQDSLDTEAFF.

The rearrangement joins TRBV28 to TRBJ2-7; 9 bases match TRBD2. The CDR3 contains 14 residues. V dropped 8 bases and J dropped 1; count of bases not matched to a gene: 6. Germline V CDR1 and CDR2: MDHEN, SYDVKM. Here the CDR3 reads CASLGSGRSYEQYF. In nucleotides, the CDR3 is TGTGCCAGCCTTGGAAGCGGGAGGTCCTACGAGCAGTACTTC.

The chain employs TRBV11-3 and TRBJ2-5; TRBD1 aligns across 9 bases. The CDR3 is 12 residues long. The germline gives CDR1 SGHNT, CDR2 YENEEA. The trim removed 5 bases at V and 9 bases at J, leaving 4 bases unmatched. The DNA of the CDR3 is TGTGCCAGCAGCAGGGACAGGGAGGCCCAGTACTTC. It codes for CASSRDREAQYF. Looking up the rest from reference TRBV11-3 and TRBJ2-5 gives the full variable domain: EAGVVQSPRYKIIEKKQPVAFWCNPISGHNTLYWYLQNLGQGPELLIRYENEEAVDDSQLPKDRFSAERLKGVDSTLKIQPAELGDSAVYLCASSRDREAQYFGPGTRLLVL.

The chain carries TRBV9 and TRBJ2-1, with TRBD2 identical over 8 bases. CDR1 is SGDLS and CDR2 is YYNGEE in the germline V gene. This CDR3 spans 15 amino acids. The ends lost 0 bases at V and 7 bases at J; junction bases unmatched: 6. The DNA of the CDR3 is TGTGCCAGCAGCGTAGACGGGAGGGTGAAGAATGAGCAGTTCTTC. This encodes CASSVDGRVKNEQFF. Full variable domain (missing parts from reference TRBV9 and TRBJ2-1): DSGVTQTPKHLITATGQRVTLRCSPRSGDLSVYWYQQSLDQGLQFLIQYYNGEERAKGNILERFSAQQFPDLHSELNLSSLELGDSALYFCASSVDGRVKNEQFFGPGTRLTVL.

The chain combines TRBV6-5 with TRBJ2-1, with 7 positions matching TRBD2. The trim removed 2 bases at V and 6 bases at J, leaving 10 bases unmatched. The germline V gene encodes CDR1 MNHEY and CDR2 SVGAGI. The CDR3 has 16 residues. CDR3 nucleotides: TGTGCCAGCAGTTACGGCTTAGGCGGGAGAGGCAATGAGCAGTTCTTC. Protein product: CASSYGLGGRGNEQFF.

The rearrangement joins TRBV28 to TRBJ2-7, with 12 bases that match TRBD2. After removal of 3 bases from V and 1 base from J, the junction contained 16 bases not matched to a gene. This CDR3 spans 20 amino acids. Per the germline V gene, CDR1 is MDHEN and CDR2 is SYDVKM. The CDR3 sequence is CASSFFLRLAGGGRSYEQYF. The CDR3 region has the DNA TGTGCCAGCAGTTTTTTCCTTAGGCTAGCGGGAGGGGGAAGGTCCTACGAGCAGTACTTC.